These T cell receptor beta chains were read from a single sample in a study of blood T cell repertoires in COVID-19. Repertoires were generated with immunoSEQ multiplex PCR, while TCRdb's copy carries only in-frame clones and drops some. This table has about 130,000 clones, around 86% appearing once. Sequencing used peripheral blood. These receptors came from a woman of 80 years or more with acute or convalescent COVID-19. CDR3s include the opening cysteine and the closing phenylalanine or tryptophan.

j_gene	v_gene	len	CDR3aa
TRBJ1-2	TRBV7-9	15	CASSPTTIQGSGYTF
TRBJ1-1	TRBV15	15	CATSRGGEMNTEAFF
TRBJ2-1	TRBV7-3	15	CASSPAGTRYGEQFF
TRBJ2-1	TRBV5-8	14	CASSFSGGANEQFF
TRBJ1-3	TRBV9	15	CASSGTGASGNTIYF
TRBJ1-2	TRBV29-1	12	CSVFTGGDGYTF
TRBJ2-1	TRBV6-6	16	CASSQRFGGRFNEQFF
TRBJ2-5	TRBV28	15	CASSAGLAQARTQYF
TRBJ2-3	TRBV6-5	15	CASSYRGGATDTQYF
TRBJ1-1	TRBV18	13	CASSHTGFGEAFF
TRBJ1-2	TRBV6-6	13	CASSQGQGYGYTF
TRBJ1-5	TRBV2	15	CASSEKGLSNQPQHF
TRBJ1-2	TRBV6-2/TRBV6-3	13	CASSYVPNYGYTF
TRBJ2-1	TRBV5-1	15	CASSSNPGQYNEQFF
TRBJ1-1	TRBV18	18	CASSPMKIGGALNTEAFF
TRBJ1-2	TRBV6-6	11	CASSPGDGYTF
TRBJ2-5	TRBV2	14	CASSALSREETQYF
TRBJ2-5	TRBV5-1	14	CASSLVVRRETQYF
TRBJ2-5	TRBV5-1	14	CASSFRESRETQYF
TRBJ1-2	TRBV28	13	CASRGQGNYGYTF
TRBJ1-1	TRBV6-6	15	CASSYSGTGTTEAFF
TRBJ2-1	TRBV11-2	13	CASSGDRDNEQFF
TRBJ1-5	TRBV7-8	16	CASSLGQSLSNQPQHF
TRBJ2-5	TRBV27	15	CASSRDRGLSETQYF
TRBJ1-2	TRBV19	14	CASSTPRTGDGYTF
TRBJ2-1	TRBV7-3	17	CASSLTPSGGKYNEQFF
TRBJ2-5	TRBV7-2	16	CASSPLSSGGRQTQYF
TRBJ1-6	TRBV15	14	CATRGDRTNSPLHF
TRBJ2-2	TRBV10-3	15	CAIRGRSENTGELFF
TRBJ1-3	TRBV5-1	16	CASSLAGTHSGNTIYF
TRBJ1-1	TRBV5-5	14	CASSMTVLNTEAFF
TRBJ1-1	TRBV19	14	CATQRTGQATEAFF
TRBJ2-1	TRBV12-5	14	CASGPGQVGSEQFF
TRBJ1-5	TRBV27	13	CASSTQGRQPQHF
TRBJ2-3	TRBV5-6	17	CASSLDQGGLRADTQYF
TRBJ1-5	TRBV6-5	13	CASGQGVSQPQHF
TRBJ1-2	TRBV10-3	14	CAIRGTGGDYGYTF
TRBJ1-3	TRBV9	16	CASSATGTGVGNTIYF
TRBJ2-2	TRBV27	12	CATEDSTGELFF
TRBJ2-7	TRBV3-1/TRBV3-2	16	CASSQGLPGTGEKQYF
TRBJ1-1	TRBV9	15	CASSASAGAFTEAFF
TRBJ1-6	TRBV7-9	13	CASSPDRVSPLHF
TRBJ2-3	TRBV6-6	15	CASSYYRQNTDTQYF
TRBJ1-3	TRBV4-2	16	CASSQVSTRNGNTIYF
TRBJ1-5	TRBV18	15	CASSRGSTSNQPQHF
TRBJ1-4	TRBV25-1	12	CASREEGGKLFF
TRBJ2-1	TRBV3-1/TRBV3-2	14	CASSDQGQSFEQFF